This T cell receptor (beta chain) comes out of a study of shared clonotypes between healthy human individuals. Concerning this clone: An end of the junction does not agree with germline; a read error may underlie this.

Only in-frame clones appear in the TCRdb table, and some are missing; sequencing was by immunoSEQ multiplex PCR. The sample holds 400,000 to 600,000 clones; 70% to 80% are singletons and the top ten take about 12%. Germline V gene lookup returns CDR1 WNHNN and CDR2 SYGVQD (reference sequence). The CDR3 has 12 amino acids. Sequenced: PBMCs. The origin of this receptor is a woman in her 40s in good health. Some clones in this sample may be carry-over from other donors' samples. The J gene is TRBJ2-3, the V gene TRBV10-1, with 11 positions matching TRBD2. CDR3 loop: CASRTRLAGRNF. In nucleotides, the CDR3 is TGCGCCAGCAGGACACGACTAGCGGGAAGGAATTTT.